These 27 T cell receptor beta chains came from one sample sequenced in a study of CD8 T cells in ankylosing spondylitis. General study results and limits: What seemed typical of ankylosing spondylitis blood was a TCR beta motif built from about 8 highly homologous variants.

TCRdb recomputed calls from the 5' RACE reads with MiXCR, one row per CDR3 protein. The sample gives about 340,000 distinct CDR3 sequences, roughly 8% of which show up once; about 15% is in the top ten. These receptors have no known antigen. Sequencing was performed on blood, either unsorted or a sorted T cell fraction (not recorded which). These receptors originate from a male donor with ankylosing spondylitis.

The table lists this clonotype with many counts. The V and J genes are TRBV7-9 and TRBJ2-5; D unresolved. The CDR3 has 13 amino acids. The V end was cut by 2 bases, the J end by 5 bases, with 9 bases between. The germline CDR1 and CDR2 sequences are SEHNR and FQNEAQ (reference sequence). The chain's CDR3 is CASSLSGLETQYF. In DNA, the CDR3 is TGTGCCAGCAGCTTATCCGGGCTGGAGACCCAGTACTTC.

This chain connects TRBV28 to TRBJ1-1; D gene uncertain. The CDR3 runs 15 residues. Between the trimmed V and J ends, which lost 6 bases and 1 base, there was a span of 15 bases. From germline, CDR1 is MDHEN and CDR2 SYDVKM. The DNA of the CDR3 is TGTGCCAGCAGCCCCCCCTCGGGTTGGAACACTGAAGCTTTCTTT. This translates into CASSPPSGWNTEAFF. The full variable domain, its missing parts supplied by reference TRBV28 and TRBJ1-1, is DVKVTQSSRYLVKRTGEKVFLECVQDMDHENMFWYRQDPGLGLRLIYFSYDVKMKEKGDIPEGYSVSREKKERFSLILESASTNQTSMYLCASSPPSGWNTEAFFGQGTRLTVV.

V is TRBV4-2 and J is TRBJ2-4; D is possibly TRBD1 (6 bases). The CDR3 is 16 amino acids. V was cut by 2 bases and J by 0 bases, with 11 bases left in between. Germline lookup yields CDR1 LGHNA and CDR2 YNFKEQ. CDR3 loop: CASSQRQEIAKNIQYF. The DNA of the CDR3 is TGTGCCAGCAGCCAACGACAGGAGATAGCCAAAAACATTCAGTACTTC.

The chain links TRBV20-1 to TRBJ2-5; 8 bases line up with TRBD2. The J segment lost 9 bases and the V segment lost 3 bases, leaving 9 bases of the junction unmatched. CDR1 and CDR2 (germline): DFQATT, SNEGSKA (reference sequence). CDR3 length equals 13 residues. The CDR3 loop is CSARGRPGGSQYF. The CDR3 coding sequence is TGCAGTGCTAGGGGACGGCCGGGGGGGTCCCAGTACTTC.

A few counts support this clonotype. This chain links TRBV20-1 with TRBJ2-2, with TRBD2 matching over 10 bases. With V trimmed by 0 bases and J by 0 bases, 16 bases remained unmatched. The CDR3 sequence is 21 residues long. Per the germline V gene, CDR1 is DFQATT and CDR2 is SNEGSKA (reference sequence). The CDR3 DNA reads TGCAGTGCTAGAGATTGGGGAAACGGACTAGCGGAAACATCGAACACCGGGGAGCTGTTTTTT. It specifies CSARDWGNGLAETSNTGELFF.

The rearrangement joins TRBV6-1 to TRBJ2-2; the D gene is possibly TRBD2 (5 bases). CDR1 MNHNS and CDR2 SASEGT come from the germline V gene. The CDR3 length is 17 residues. Trimming cost V 6 bases and J 5 bases, with 22 bases left between them. The CDR3: CASSSDNTGLSTGELFF. CDR3 coding DNA: TGTGCCAGCAGCTCGGATAATACTGGACTGAGTACCGGGGAGCTGTTTTTT.

This clonotype was detected only a few times. This chain uses TRBV29-1 with TRBJ2-7; TRBD2 might be the D (5 bases). The V and J ends lost 1 base and 1 base respectively, with 14 bases between them. Germline CDR1 is SQVTM and CDR2 is ANQGSEA. This CDR3 has 15 amino acids. CDR3: CSVEVRLRGSYEQYF. Here the CDR3 DNA reads TGCAGCGTTGAAGTTAGGTTACGGGGTTCCTACGAGCAGTACTTC.

This clonotype has just a few counts. The chain is built from TRBV6-2 or TRBV6-3 and TRBJ2-2; D may be TRBD2 (6 bases). Between the trimmed V and J ends, which lost 6 bases and 2 bases, there was a span of 16 bases. Germline V gives CDR1 MNHEY, CDR2 SVGEGT. The CDR3 contains 16 residues. The chain's CDR3 is CASRKGTSDNTGELFF. CDR3 DNA: TGTGCCAGCAGGAAAGGGACTTCCGATAACACCGGGGAGCTGTTTTTT.

This clonotype was seen repeatedly, ten times or more. The rearrangement links TRBV7-3 to TRBJ1-1; a weak D match, TRBD1 (5 bases). Germline loops: CDR1 SGHTA, CDR2 FQGTGA. V lost 4 bases to trimming and J lost 0 bases, with 12 bases between them. This CDR3 is 15 amino acids long. CDR3 nucleotide sequence: TGTGCCAGCAGCTCCCTTCCGGGACTGAACACTGAAGCTTTCTTT. The encoded protein is CASSSLPGLNTEAFF.

This clonotype was counted ten times or more. This chain uses TRBV2 with TRBJ2-1; TRBD2 matches at 9 bases. CDR1 and CDR2 from the germline V gene are SNHLY and FYNNEI. The length of the CDR3 is 16 residues. The J segment lost 0 bases and the V segment lost 2 bases, leaving 2 bases of the junction unmatched. The CDR3 DNA is TGTGCCAGCAGTGAATATAGCGGGAGCTCCTACAATGAGCAGTTCTTC. Translated, it gives CASSEYSGSSYNEQFF.

This clonotype turned up a few times. The V call is TRBV10-3, the J call TRBJ2-7; weak D call: TRBD2 (6 bases). Germline V CDR1 and CDR2: ENHRY, SYGVKD. This CDR3 has 12 residues. The ends were cut back, 4 bases at V and 5 bases at J, with 9 bases in the middle. The chain's CDR3 is CAISGPGDEQYF. The DNA for the CDR3 is TGTGCCATCAGTGGGCCGGGGGACGAGCAGTACTTC.

The chain recombines TRBV7-2 with TRBJ2-7; TRBD2 is a possible D gene (7 bases). Germline CDR1 reads SGHTA; CDR2 reads FQGNSA. The V end was cut by 0 bases, the J end by 5 bases, with 14 bases between. This CDR3 is 15 amino acids long. As DNA, the CDR3 is TGTGCCAGCAGCTTAGCGGGGGGGCTTTCCGACGAGCAGTACTTC. It yields the protein CASSLAGGLSDEQYF.

This clonotype was detected ten times or more. The J gene is TRBJ2-3, the V gene TRBV24-1, with D unresolved. The CDR3 is made up of 13 amino acids. Germline CDR1 KGHDR, CDR2 SFDVKD. Trimming removed 7 bases at V and 6 bases at J, with 13 bases between. CDR3 nucleotides: TGTGCCACCAGGGACGGTGGGTCCGATACGCAGTATTTT. Its translation: CATRDGGSDTQYF.

This clonotype was detected ten times or more. The chain recombines TRBV6-2 or TRBV6-3 with TRBJ2-7; 8 nucleotides align to TRBD1. V trimming: 2 bases; J trimming: 3 bases; junction bases outside the gene matches: 6. The CDR3 spans 15 residues. Germline CDR1 MNHEY, CDR2 SVGEGT. CDR3 coding DNA: TGTGCCAGCAGTTACACGCGGACAGGGCACTACGAGCAGTACTTC. Translation gives CASSYTRTGHYEQYF.

This clonotype was detected many times. The chain combines TRBV18 with TRBJ1-2, with TRBD1 matching 8 bases. Per germline, CDR1 KGHSH and CDR2 LQKENI. The CDR3 has 13 residues. V shed 6 bases, J shed 8 bases, and the junction held 8 bases outside the gene matches. This CDR3 is CASSLDRGQGYTF. The CDR3 region has the DNA TGTGCCAGCTCTCTCGACAGGGGACAGGGCTACACCTTC.

This clonotype was recorded a few times. V gene TRBV25-1 combines with J gene TRBJ2-7; no clear D gene. This CDR3 region has 13 residues. With 3 bases removed from V and 3 bases from J, the gap between germline ends came to 9 bases. Per the germline V gene, CDR1 is MGHDK and CDR2 is SYGVNS. CDR3 loop: CASSDEYVYEQYF. The CDR3 nucleotides read TGTGCCAGCAGTGACGAATATGTCTACGAGCAGTACTTC.

The chain uses TRBV4-1 and TRBJ2-7, with D possibly being TRBD1 or TRBD2 (6 bases each). There are 14 residues in the CDR3. Looked up from germline, CDR1 is MGHRA and CDR2 is YSYEKL. The V end was cut by 1 base, the J end by 5 bases, with 12 bases between. Here the CDR3 reads CASSQVGGSHEQYF. Here the CDR3 DNA reads TGCGCCAGCAGCCAAGTCGGGGGCAGCCACGAGCAGTACTTC.

The chain links TRBV20-1 to TRBJ2-3; no definite D call. V lost 7 bases and J 0 bases, leaving 17 bases between the germline ends. Germline assignment: CDR1 DFQATT and CDR2 SNEGSKA (reference sequence). This CDR3 has 15 residues. The CDR3 nucleotides are TGCAGTGTCCAGAAGCAGGCTACTAGCACAGATACGCAGTATTTT. It translates to CSVQKQATSTDTQYF.

The rearrangement uses TRBV4-2 and TRBJ1-4; 7 bases map to TRBD1. After removal of 0 bases from V and 4 bases from J, the junction contained 5 bases not matched to a gene. The V gene's germline CDR1 is LGHNA and CDR2 YNFKEQ. The CDR3 has 16 amino acids. CDR3 in DNA: TGTGCCAGCAGCCAAGACGGGAACAGGGGTAATGAAAAACTGTTTTTT. This gives the protein CASSQDGNRGNEKLFF.

This clonotype has only a few counts. CDR3 residues: CASSPRGHTSGKSYNEQFF. DNA of the CDR3: TGTGCCAGCAGCCCCCGTGGGCATACTAGCGGAAAGTCCTACAATGAGCAGTTCTTC. The V gene is TRBV4-2, the J gene TRBJ2-1, with 8 bases lining up with TRBD2. The CDR3 extends over 19 amino acids. V lost 4 bases, J lost 1 base, and 15 bases stayed unmatched. Germline V gene sequence: CDR1 LGHNA, CDR2 YNFKEQ.

The V and J genes are TRBV7-3 and TRBJ1-2, with 9 positions matching TRBD1. This CDR3 is built from 14 residues. Per the germline V gene, CDR1 is SGHTA and CDR2 is FQGTGA. The V segment lost 1 base and the J segment 8 bases; nucleotides outside the gene matches: 5. The CDR3 DNA follows: TGTGCCAGCAGCTTAATGGGACAGGGAAGCGGCTACACCTTC. Translation: CASSLMGQGSGYTF. Looking up the rest from reference TRBV7-3 and TRBJ1-2 gives the full variable domain: GAGVSQTPSNKVTEKGKYVELRCDPISGHTALYWYRQSLGQGPEFLIYFQGTGAADDSGLPNDRFFAVRPEGSVSTLKIQRTERGDSAVYLCASSLMGQGSGYTFGSGTRLTVV.

The rearrangement joins TRBV18 to TRBJ2-2; 9 nucleotides align to TRBD1. Trimming cost V 1 base and J 4 bases; bases outside gene matches: 10. CDR1 KGHSH and CDR2 LQKENI come from the germline V gene. This CDR3 spans 18 amino acids. The CDR3 coding sequence is TGTGCCAGCTCACCACGTAACCGGGACAGGGTCGGCACCGGGGAGCTGTTTTTT. Amino acid sequence: CASSPRNRDRVGTGELFF.

This clonotype was counted at least ten times. The rearrangement joins TRBV3-1 to TRBJ1-1; D ambiguous. The CDR3 is 14 amino acids. Germline loops: CDR1 LGHDT, CDR2 YNNKEL (reference sequence). V lost 0 bases and J 1 base, leaving 6 bases between the germline ends. Here the CDR3 reads CASSQDSRNTEAFF. The CDR3 DNA is TGTGCCAGCAGCCAAGATTCACGGAACACTGAAGCTTTCTTT.

The chain has TRBV7-2 and TRBJ2-7; TRBD1 matches 10 bases. J gave up 2 bases and V 0 bases, and 7 bases lay outside the gene matches. This CDR3 contains 17 residues. Germline CDR1 is SGHTA and CDR2 is FQGNSA. CDR3 nucleotides: TGTGCCAGCAGCTTAGCGCAACCGGGACAGGGGACCTACGAGCAGTACTTC. Its translation: CASSLAQPGQGTYEQYF.

This clonotype was recorded many times. The genes are TRBV11-3 and TRBJ1-6; 10 positions match TRBD1. Germline CDR1 and CDR2: SGHNT and YENEEA. J gave up 7 bases and V 3 bases, and 3 bases lay outside the gene matches. This CDR3 contains 15 residues. CDR3 sequence: CASSLGQGRNSPLHF. The DNA of the CDR3 is TGTGCCAGCAGCTTGGGACAGGGGCGAAATTCACCCCTCCACTTT.

This clonotype was recorded at least ten times. The rearrangement uses TRBV14 and TRBJ2-7; D is perhaps TRBD2 (6 bases). The CDR3 has 13 residues. With 0 bases removed from V and 7 bases from J, the gap between germline ends came to 10 bases. The germline gives CDR1 SGHDN, CDR2 FVKESK. CDR3 DNA sequence: TGTGCCAGCAGCCAAGATGTAGGGAGGGAGCAGTACTTC. Translated, it gives CASSQDVGREQYF.

This clonotype showed up just a few times. V is TRBV5-1 and J is TRBJ2-5, with a tentative D call TRBD2 (5 bases). The germline gives CDR1 SGHRS, CDR2 YFSETQ. Trimming removed 1 base at V and 5 bases at J, with 12 bases between. The CDR3 covers 14 residues. The CDR3 bases are TGCGCCAGCAGCTTGATTGGTGAGGGTGAGACCCAGTACTTC. This codes for CASSLIGEGETQYF.